These 20 T cell receptor beta chains were sequenced from one sample in a study of T cell responses to AZD1222 COVID-19 vaccine. Repertoires were generated with immunoSEQ multiplex PCR, while TCRdb's copy carries only in-frame clones and drops some. The data contain around 160,000 clones, around 89% of them seen just once; the ten biggest clones take up about 15%. Sample: peripheral blood, taken on day 0 of AZD1222 vaccination. All receptors come from an adult in good health.

In this sample, this clone turned up a few times. The chain has TRBV7-2 and TRBJ2-2; no firm D call. Germline V lookup: CDR1 SGHTA, CDR2 FQGNSA. There are 13 residues in the CDR3. Trimming left V 5 bases short and J 5 bases short, with 9 bases between. In DNA form, the CDR3 reads TGTGCCAGCAGCACTCTGTGGACCGGGGAGCTGTTTTTT. Amino acids: CASSTLWTGELFF.

V usage is TRBV27 and J usage is TRBJ2-3; D might be TRBD1 (5 bases). Trimming stripped 2 bases from V and 3 bases from J, with 12 bases between. Germline V gene lookup returns CDR1 MNHEY and CDR2 SMNVEV (reference sequence). The CDR3 has 15 amino acids. The CDR3 nucleotides are TGTGCCAGCAGTTTAAGGGGCCAATTAACAGATACGCAGTATTTT. It yields the protein CASSLRGQLTDTQYF.

The genes are TRBV3-1 (or the pseudogene TRBV3-2) and TRBJ2-3; 8 nucleotides agree with TRBD2. The junction had 5 bases not matched to a gene; V was cut back by 0 bases and J by 3 bases. The germline V gene encodes CDR1 LGHDT and CDR2 YNNKEL (reference sequence). The CDR3 consists of 16 residues. The CDR3 sequence is CASSQDGAGGTDTQYF. The CDR3 DNA is TGTGCCAGCAGCCAAGATGGGGCGGGGGGAACAGATACGCAGTATTTT.

The chain combines TRBV5-1 with TRBJ2-1; D may be TRBD2 (6 bases). V lost 2 bases to trimming and J lost 6 bases, with 15 bases between them. The CDR3 is 15 residues long. CDR1 is SGHRS and CDR2 is YFSETQ in the germline V gene. CDR3 amino acids: CASSFPAGNGNEQFF. In DNA, the CDR3 is TGCGCCAGCAGCTTTCCAGCGGGTAACGGCAATGAGCAGTTCTTC.

V gene TRBV5-1 combines with J gene TRBJ2-1, with D unclear. The germline gives CDR1 SGHRS, CDR2 YFSETQ. The CDR3 is 15 amino acids. V gave up 4 bases and J gave up 9 bases, with 20 bases separating them. CDR3 nucleotides: TGCGCCAGCAGCCAAGGATCGGCGGTTGGTGGTGAGCAGTTCTTC. Translation: CASSQGSAVGGEQFF.

This chain uses TRBV24-1 with TRBJ2-3, with TRBD1 matching over 9 bases. Germline lookup yields CDR1 KGHDR and CDR2 SFDVKD. Trimming took 0 bases from V and 0 from J; bases not matched to a gene: 0. The CDR3 totals 16 residues. The DNA for the CDR3 is TGTGCCACCAGTGATTTGGGGACAGGGAGCACAGATACGCAGTATTTT. It yields the protein CATSDLGTGSTDTQYF.

V usage is TRBV5-8 and J usage is TRBJ1-4, with 9 nucleotides matching TRBD1. The trim removed 4 bases at V and 6 bases at J, leaving 4 bases unmatched. Germline CDR1 SGHTS, CDR2 YDEGEE. This CDR3 region has 14 residues. The chain's CDR3 is CASSKGQGHEKLFF. As DNA, the CDR3 is TGTGCCAGCAGCAAGGGACAGGGACATGAAAAACTGTTTTTT.

This sequence joins TRBV9 and TRBJ1-2; 8 positions match TRBD1. V shed 4 bases and J 4 bases; nucleotides not matched to a gene: 9. The CDR3 length is 15 residues. Germline V gene sequence: CDR1 SGDLS, CDR2 YYNGEE. The CDR3 loop reads CASSSRDRPIYGYTF. CDR3 DNA sequence: TGTGCCAGCAGCTCCCGGGACAGGCCCATCTATGGCTACACCTTC.

This chain connects TRBV28 to TRBJ1-1, with D unclear. The CDR3 is 15 amino acids. The V and J ends lost 5 bases and 0 bases respectively, with 13 bases between them. The V gene's germline CDR1 is MDHEN and CDR2 SYDVKM. The CDR3 protein is CASSPLQPMNTEAFF. CDR3 bases: TGTGCCAGCAGTCCACTACAGCCGATGAACACTGAAGCTTTCTTT.

The V call is TRBV6-6, the J call TRBJ2-3; D not resolved. V dropped 6 bases and J dropped 4 bases, with 5 bases sitting between them. Germline V CDR1 and CDR2: MNHNY, SVGAGI (reference sequence). The CDR3 is made up of 11 amino acids. CDR3 nucleotides: TGTGCCAGCAGCCCCTCAGATACGCAGTATTTT. Amino acid sequence: CASSPSDTQYF.

The chain joins TRBV4-1 to TRBJ1-2; no reliable D call. Trimming removed 3 bases from V and 7 bases from J, with 6 bases in between. Germline CDR1 and CDR2: MGHRA and YSYEKL. This CDR3 contains 11 residues. The CDR3 nucleotides are TGCGCCAGCAGCCACCCCGGTGGCTACACCTTC. Its protein product is CASSHPGGYTF.

V is TRBV10-3 and J is TRBJ1-2; D remains unclear. CDR1 and CDR2 from the germline V gene are ENHRY and SYGVKD. The V end lost 5 bases, the J end lost 2 bases, and 9 bases lay between the germline ends. The CDR3 loop spans 13 amino acids. CDR3 nucleotides: TGTGCCATCAGTACTGAGGGAAACTATGGCTACACCTTC. This gives the protein CAISTEGNYGYTF.

The chain joins TRBV7-3 to TRBJ2-7; the D call may be TRBD1 or TRBD2 (5 bases each). The germline V gene encodes CDR1 SGHTA and CDR2 FQGTGA. V was clipped by 3 bases and J by 3 bases, with 15 bases between them. This CDR3 is 15 amino acids long. The CDR3 sequence: CASSFGASEFYEQYF. Written as DNA, the CDR3 is TGTGCCAGCAGCTTCGGGGCGTCCGAATTCTACGAGCAGTACTTC. Looking up the rest from reference TRBV7-3 and TRBJ2-7 gives the full variable domain: GAGVSQTPSNKVTEKGKYVELRCDPISGHTALYWYRQSLGQGPEFLIYFQGTGAADDSGLPNDRFFAVRPEGSVSTLKIQRTERGDSAVYLCASSFGASEFYEQYFGPGTRLTVT.

This clone is termed medium-sized. The V and J genes are TRBV7-8 and TRBJ1-2; D perhaps matches TRBD1 (5 bases). Germline CDR1 is SGHVS and CDR2 is FQNEAQ. This CDR3 contains 15 residues. V lost 5 bases, J lost 0 bases, and 13 bases lay in between. The CDR3 reads CASSPRTQANYGYTF. The CDR3 DNA reads TGTGCCAGCAGCCCTAGGACACAAGCTAACTATGGCTACACCTTC. Based on the CDR3 plus reference TRBV7-8 and TRBJ1-2, the full variable domain is GAGVSQSPRYKVAKRGQDVALRCDPISGHVSLFWYQQALGQGPEFLTYFQNEAQLDKSGLPSDRFFAERPEGSVSTLKIQRTQQEDSAVYLCASSPRTQANYGYTFGSGTRLTVV.

V gene TRBV21-1 combines with J gene TRBJ1-5. TRBV21-1 has pseudogene status. The length of the CDR3 is 17 residues. The CDR3 coding sequence is TGTGCCAGCAGCCACTCCCTCGGAGGGGCGGGTAATCAGCCCCAGCATTTT. Residues: CASSHSLGGAGNQPQHF.

The genes are TRBV2 and TRBJ1-5, with D possibly being TRBD1 (5 bases). CDR1 is SNHLY and CDR2 is FYNNEI in the germline V gene. Trimming cost V 10 bases and J 7 bases, with 17 bases left between them. The CDR3 covers 13 residues. The CDR3 here is CATAGSTVQPQHF. DNA of the CDR3: TGTGCCACGGCAGGGTCAACGGTGCAGCCCCAGCATTTT.

The chain combines TRBV16 with TRBJ2-2; D ambiguous. Germline CDR1 is KGHSY and CDR2 is FQNENV. V was trimmed by 1 base and J by 3 bases, leaving 0 bases between them. The CDR3 extends over 12 amino acids. CDR3 amino acids: CASSQYTGELFF. For the CDR3, the DNA is TGTGCCAGCAGCCAATACACCGGGGAGCTGTTTTTT.

V and J are TRBV5-1 and TRBJ1-3; 7 nucleotides agree with TRBD1. The CDR3 has 15 residues. With V trimmed by 4 bases and J by 3 bases, 7 bases remained unmatched. Germline V gene lookup returns CDR1 SGHRS and CDR2 YFSETQ. Here the CDR3 DNA reads TGCGCCAGCAGCACAGGGACAGATCTTGGAAACACCATATATTTT. It codes for CASSTGTDLGNTIYF.

V and J are TRBV24-1 and TRBJ2-7; D may be TRBD1 (6 bases). The length of the CDR3 is 16 residues. CDR1 and CDR2 (germline): KGHDR, SFDVKD. The ends were cut back, 1 base at V and 0 bases at J, with 12 bases in the middle. The CDR3 DNA reads TGTGCCACCAGTGATTTAGGAACAGGGAGCTCCTACGAGCAGTACTTC. This sequence encodes CATSDLGTGSSYEQYF.

This sequence joins TRBV7-8 and TRBJ1-5; D is undetermined. Germline V CDR1 and CDR2: SGHVS, FQNEAQ. The V end was cut by 2 bases, the J end by 3 bases, with 11 bases between. CDR3 length equals 15 residues. CDR3 coding DNA: TGTGCCAGCAGCTTAAGTGCAGGCCCCAATCAGCCCCAGCATTTT. Translated, it gives CASSLSAGPNQPQHF.